The rows below give T cell receptor beta chains drawn from one sample of a study of blood T cell repertoires in COVID-19. TCRdb's table, derived via immunoSEQ multiplex PCR, lists solely in-frame clones and lacks some. The sample carries around 480,000 clones, about 85% recorded once. The sequenced material came from PBMCs or T cells enriched from blood (not recorded which). The receptor set was obtained from a woman under 30 who had recovered from COVID-19. Both conserved end residues are part of each CDR3. A D gene is named only where the DNA matches it firmly. For some rows the clone size is stated as once, few or many, or as a class when expanded; others skip it.

. | TRBD1 | TRBJ1-1 | TRBV18 | 15 | TGTGCCAGCTCCCTTAGGGACAGGAAGAACACTGAAGCTTTCTTT | CASSLRDRKNTEAFF
. | . | TRBJ2-2 | TRBV19 | 15 | TGTGCCAGTAGTTATGATCAAGCGGGCACCGGGGAGCTGTTTTTT | CASSYDQAGTGELFF
. | . | TRBJ2-7 | TRBV19 | 13 | TGTGCCAGTAGTGTCGACAAAACGGGGGAGCAGTACTTC | CASSVDKTGEQYF
once | TRBD1 | TRBJ2-7 | TRBV19 | 16 | TGTGCCAGTAGTAGTTCTTGGACAGGGGGTAGGTACGAGCAGTACTTC | CASSSSWTGGRYEQYF
. | . | TRBJ1-2 | TRBV7-9 | 12 | TGTGCCAGCACCCTAGACAACTATGGCTACACCTTC | CASTLDNYGYTF
. | . | TRBJ1-1 | TRBV28 | 12 | TGTGCCAGCAGTTTACCCGACAGAGAAGCTTTCTTT | CASSLPDREAFF
. | . | TRBJ1-2 | TRBV6-5 | 13 | TGTGCCAGCAGCCCACTCAGGGTTTATGGCTACACCTTC | CASSPLRVYGYTF
. | TRBD1 | TRBJ2-5 | TRBV12-3/TRBV12-4 | 13 | TGTGCCAGCGGGACAGACATTAAAGAGACCCAGTACTTC | CASGTDIKETQYF
. | TRBD1 | TRBJ1-4 | TRBV7-7 | 13 | TGTGCTAGCAGCTCGGACAGGGGGGAAAAACTGTTTTTT | CASSSDRGEKLFF
once | . | TRBJ1-1 | TRBV14 | 13 | TGTGCCAGCAGCTGGACTCTGAACACTGAAGCTTTCTTT | CASSWTLNTEAFF
. | . | TRBJ1-2 | TRBV19 | 12 | TGTGCCAGTAGTACTGGAGGATATGGCTACACCTTC | CASSTGGYGYTF
. | TRBD1 | TRBJ1-2 | TRBV10-3 | 16 | TGTGCCATCAGTGCCCATGGGACAGGGAGCGACTATGGCTACACCTTC | CAISAHGTGSDYGYTF
. | . | TRBJ1-1 | TRBV2 | 14 | TGTGCCAGCAGTTATAGAGGCGGGGCCACTGAAGCTTTCTTT | CASSYRGGATEAFF
. | TRBD2 | TRBJ2-1 | TRBV10-3 | 15 | TGTGCCATCAGTAGCGGGGGGGCCGATTACAATGAGCAGTTCTTC | CAISSGGADYNEQFF
. | TRBD1 | TRBJ1-1 | TRBV19 | 13 | TGTGCCAGTACCCTAGACAGGGAGACTGAAGCTTTCTTT | CASTLDRETEAFF
few | TRBD1 | TRBJ1-1 | TRBV19 | 17 | TGTGCCAGTAGTATTTTGACAGGGAAGGGGGGAAATGCTGAAGCTTTCTTT | CASSILTGKGGNAEAFF
. | . | TRBJ1-4 | TRBV7-6 | 17 | TGTGCCAGCAGCTCCGGACAGACATCTGCAACTAATGAAAAACTGTTTTTT | CASSSGQTSATNEKLFF
. | . | TRBJ1-4 | TRBV21-1 | 14 | TGTGCCAGCAGCCAGGGGGCAACTAATGAAAAACTGTTTTTT | CASSQGATNEKLFF
. | . | TRBJ2-6 | TRBV19 | 15 | TGTGCCAGTAACCCGGACAGAGCTGGGGCCAACGTCCTGACTTTC | CASNPDRAGANVLTF
. | . | TRBJ1-5 | TRBV28 | 13 | TGTGCCAGCAGTCGGACATCCAATCAGCCCCAGCATTTT | CASSRTSNQPQHF
. | TRBD2 | TRBJ2-2 | TRBV19 | 14 | TGTGCCAGTGGCCGGGGGGGCAGCCCCGGGGAGCTGTTTTTT | CASGRGGSPGELFF
. | . | TRBJ2-3 | TRBV10-1 | 14 | TGCGCCAGCAGTGAGGGCGGCCGCACAGATACGCAGTATTTT | CASSEGGRTDTQYF
few | . | TRBJ1-2 | TRBV3-1/TRBV3-2 | 13 | TGTGCCAGCAGCCAGCTCCGGGAGGGTGGCTACACCTTC | CASSQLREGGYTF
. | . | TRBJ2-7 | TRBV3-1/TRBV3-2 | 14 | TGTGCCAGCGGAAGGACGGGGGGCGTGTACGAGCAGTACTTC | CASGRTGGVYEQYF
. | . | TRBJ1-2 | TRBV2 | 15 | TGTGCCAGCAGTGAAGCGCGAGGGGGAATATATGGCTACACCTTC | CASSEARGGIYGYTF
. | . | TRBJ2-3 | TRBV9 | 13 | TGTGCCAGCAGCGTGCAGGGATCGGATACGCAGTATTTT | CASSVQGSDTQYF
. | TRBD2 | TRBJ2-1 | TRBV7-2 | 15 | TGTGCCAGCAGCTTAGTGCGGGGGGTCACAAATGAGCAGTTCTTC | CASSLVRGVTNEQFF
. | . | TRBJ1-3 | TRBV30 | 15 | TGTGCCTGGAGTGACTTTACAGGGACCGGAAACACCATATATTTT | CAWSDFTGTGNTIYF
. | TRBD1 | TRBJ1-2 | TRBV2 | 15 | TGTGCCAGCAGTGAAAATGCGGGACAGGGACAAGGCTACACCTTC | CASSENAGQGQGYTF
once | TRBD1 | TRBJ2-5 | TRBV10-3 | 15 | TGTGCCATCAGTGAGGTCGGACAGGGGAAAGAGACCCAGTACTTC | CAISEVGQGKETQYF
once | . | TRBJ2-1 | TRBV2 | 18 | TGTGCCAGCAGTCCCCTTATGGAGGGGGCTATCCCCTACAATGAGCAGTTCTTC | CASSPLMEGAIPYNEQFF
once | . | TRBJ1-1 | TRBV15 | 15 | TGTGCCACCAGCAGAGGCGGAGCAAAGAACACTGAAGCTTTCTTT | CATSRGGAKNTEAFF